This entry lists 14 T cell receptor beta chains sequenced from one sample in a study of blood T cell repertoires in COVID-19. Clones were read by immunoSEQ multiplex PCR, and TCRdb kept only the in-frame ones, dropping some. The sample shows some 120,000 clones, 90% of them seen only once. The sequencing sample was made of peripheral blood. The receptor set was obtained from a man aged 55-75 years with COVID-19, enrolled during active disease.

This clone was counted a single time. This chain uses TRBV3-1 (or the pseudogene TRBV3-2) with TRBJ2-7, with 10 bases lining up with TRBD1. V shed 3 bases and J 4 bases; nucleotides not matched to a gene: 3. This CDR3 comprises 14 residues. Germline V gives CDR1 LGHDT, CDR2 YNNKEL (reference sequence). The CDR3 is CASSHRDRGYEQYF. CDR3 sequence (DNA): TGTGCCAGCAGCCACCGGGACAGGGGTTACGAGCAGTACTTC.

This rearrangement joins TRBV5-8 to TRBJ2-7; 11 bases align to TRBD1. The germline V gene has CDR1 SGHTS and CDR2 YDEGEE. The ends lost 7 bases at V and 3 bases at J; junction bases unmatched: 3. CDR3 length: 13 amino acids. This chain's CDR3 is CASDGTGGYEQYF. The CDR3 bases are TGTGCCAGCGACGGGACAGGGGGCTACGAGCAGTACTTC.

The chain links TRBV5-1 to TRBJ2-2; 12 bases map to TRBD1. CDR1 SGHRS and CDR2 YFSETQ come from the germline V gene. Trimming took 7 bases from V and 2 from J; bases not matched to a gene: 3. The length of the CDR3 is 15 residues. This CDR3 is CASGTGGGNTGELFF. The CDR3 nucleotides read TGCGCCAGCGGGACAGGGGGCGGTAACACCGGGGAGCTGTTTTTT.

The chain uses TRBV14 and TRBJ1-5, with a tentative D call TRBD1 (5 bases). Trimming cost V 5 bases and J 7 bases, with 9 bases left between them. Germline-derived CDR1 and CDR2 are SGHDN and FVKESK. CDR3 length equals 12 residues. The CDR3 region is CASSGEGQPQHF. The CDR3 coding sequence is TGTGCCAGCAGCGGGGAGGGGCAGCCCCAGCATTTT.

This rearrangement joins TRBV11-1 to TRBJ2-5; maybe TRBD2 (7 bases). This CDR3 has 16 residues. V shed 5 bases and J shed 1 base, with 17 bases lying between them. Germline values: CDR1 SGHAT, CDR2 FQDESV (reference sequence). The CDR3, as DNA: TGTGCCAGCAGCCCCTGGGGGGAGGGGGTCCAAGAGACCCAGTACTTC. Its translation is CASSPWGEGVQETQYF.

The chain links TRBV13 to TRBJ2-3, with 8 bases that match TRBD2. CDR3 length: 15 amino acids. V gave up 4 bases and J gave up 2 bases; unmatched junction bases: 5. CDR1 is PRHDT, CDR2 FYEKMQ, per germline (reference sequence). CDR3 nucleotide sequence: TGTGCCAGCAGCTCTAGCGGGTTCTACACAGATACGCAGTATTTT. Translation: CASSSSGFYTDTQYF. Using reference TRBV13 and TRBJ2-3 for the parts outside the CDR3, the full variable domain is AAGVIQSPRHLIKEKRETATLKCYPIPRHDTVYWYQQGPGQDPQFLISFYEKMQSDKGSIPDRFSAQQFSDYHSELNMSSLELGDSALYFCASSSSGFYTDTQYFGPGTRLTVL.

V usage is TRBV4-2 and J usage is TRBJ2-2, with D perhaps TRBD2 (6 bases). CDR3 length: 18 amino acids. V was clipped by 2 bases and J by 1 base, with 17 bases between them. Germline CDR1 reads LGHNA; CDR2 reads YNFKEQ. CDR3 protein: CASSQHPGRTENTGELFF. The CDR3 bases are TGTGCCAGCAGCCAACACCCTGGGAGGACGGAGAACACCGGGGAGCTGTTTTTT.

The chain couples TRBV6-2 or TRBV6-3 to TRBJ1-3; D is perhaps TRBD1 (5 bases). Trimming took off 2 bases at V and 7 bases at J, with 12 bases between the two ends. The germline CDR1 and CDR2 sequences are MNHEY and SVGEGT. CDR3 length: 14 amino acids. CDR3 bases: TGTGCCAGCAGTTACGACGGGGGAGATAACACCATATATTTT. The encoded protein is CASSYDGGDNTIYF.

This CDR3 reads CASSFEQGATNEKLFF. The CDR3 DNA reads as TGTGCCAGCAGCTTCGAACAGGGAGCAACTAATGAAAAACTGTTTTTT. J is TRBJ1-4 and V is TRBV7-9, with D tentatively TRBD1 (6 bases). V gave up 3 bases and J gave up 0 bases, with 11 bases separating them. From germline, CDR1 is SEHNR and CDR2 FQNEAQ (reference sequence). The CDR3 spans 16 residues.

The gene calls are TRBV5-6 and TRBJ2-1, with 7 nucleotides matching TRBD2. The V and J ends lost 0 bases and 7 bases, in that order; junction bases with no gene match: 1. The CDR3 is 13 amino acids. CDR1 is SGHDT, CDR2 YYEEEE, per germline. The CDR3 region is CASSLGTSNEQFF. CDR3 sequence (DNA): TGTGCCAGCAGCTTGGGGACTAGTAATGAGCAGTTCTTC.

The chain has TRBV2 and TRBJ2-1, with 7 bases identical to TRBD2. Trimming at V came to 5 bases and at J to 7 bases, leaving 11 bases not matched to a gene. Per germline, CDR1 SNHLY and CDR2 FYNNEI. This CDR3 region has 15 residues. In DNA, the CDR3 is TGTGCCAGCAGTATCGGGACTAACCTTAATAATGAGCAGTTCTTC. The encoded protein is CASSIGTNLNNEQFF.

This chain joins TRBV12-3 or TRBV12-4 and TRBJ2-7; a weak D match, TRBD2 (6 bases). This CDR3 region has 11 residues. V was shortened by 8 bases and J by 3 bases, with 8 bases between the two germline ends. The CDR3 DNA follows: TGTGCCAGCGCGCGGGGCTACGAGCAGTACTTC. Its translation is CASARGYEQYF.

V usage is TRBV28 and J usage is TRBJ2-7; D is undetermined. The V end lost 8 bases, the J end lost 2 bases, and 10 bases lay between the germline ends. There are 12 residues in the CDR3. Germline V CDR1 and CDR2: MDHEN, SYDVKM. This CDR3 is CASRAGTYEQYF. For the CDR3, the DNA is TGTGCCAGCCGAGCAGGAACCTACGAGCAGTACTTC.

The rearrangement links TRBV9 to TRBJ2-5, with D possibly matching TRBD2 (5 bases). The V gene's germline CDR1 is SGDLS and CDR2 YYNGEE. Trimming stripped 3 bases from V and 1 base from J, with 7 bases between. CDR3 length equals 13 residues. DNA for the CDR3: TGTGCCAGCAGCGAAGCGGCCCAAGAGACCCAGTACTTC. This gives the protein CASSEAAQETQYF.